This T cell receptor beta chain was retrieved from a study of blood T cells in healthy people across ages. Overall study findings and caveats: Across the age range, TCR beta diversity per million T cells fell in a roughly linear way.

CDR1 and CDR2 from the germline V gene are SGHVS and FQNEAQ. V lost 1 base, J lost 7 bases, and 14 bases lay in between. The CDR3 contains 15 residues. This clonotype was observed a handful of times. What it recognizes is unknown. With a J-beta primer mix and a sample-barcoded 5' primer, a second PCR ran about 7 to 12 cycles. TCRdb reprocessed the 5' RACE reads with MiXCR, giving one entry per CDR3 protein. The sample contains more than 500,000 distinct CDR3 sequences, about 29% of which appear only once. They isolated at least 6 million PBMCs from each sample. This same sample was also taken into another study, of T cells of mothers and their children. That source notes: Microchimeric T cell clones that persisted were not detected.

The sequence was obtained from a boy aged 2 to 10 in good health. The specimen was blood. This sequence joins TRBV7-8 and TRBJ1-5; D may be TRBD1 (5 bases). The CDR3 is CASSLERQLGQPQHF. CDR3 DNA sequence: TGTGCCAGCAGCTTAGAAAGACAGCTGGGGCAGCCCCAGCATTTT. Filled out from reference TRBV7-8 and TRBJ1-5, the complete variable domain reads GAGVSQSPRYKVAKRGQDVALRCDPISGHVSLFWYQQALGQGPEFLTYFQNEAQLDKSGLPSDRFFAERPEGSVSTLKIQRTQQEDSAVYLCASSLERQLGQPQHFGDGTRLSIL.